These 2 T cell receptor beta chains came from one sample sequenced in a study of radiation and T cells in renal cell carcinoma. The time point was: blood 2 weeks post-SBRT. The treatment here: 15 Gy SBRT to primary tumor, nephrectomy 4 weeks later. The table came from immunoSEQ multiplex PCR; TCRdb's copy has only in-frame clones and leaves some out. The sample holds roughly 140,000 clones, 80% to 90% seen once. Sequenced material: blood, taken from a patient whose treatment included radiotherapy and nephrectomy. The receptors come from a woman between 50 and 59 years old with renal cell carcinoma.

The chain combines TRBV7-2 with TRBJ1-2; D remains unclear. V dropped 1 base and J dropped 4 bases, with 4 bases sitting between them. The CDR3 is 12 residues long. Germline CDR1 SGHTA, CDR2 FQGNSA. CDR3 in DNA: TGTGCCAGCAGCTTAGGGGGCTATGGCTACACCTTC. Translated: CASSLGGYGYTF. The full variable domain, its missing parts supplied by reference TRBV7-2 and TRBJ1-2, is GAGVSQSPSNKVTEKGKDVELRCDPISGHTALYWYRQSLGQGLEFLIYFQGNSAPDKSGLPSDRFSAERTGGSVSTLTIQRTQQEDSAVYLCASSLGGYGYTFGSGTRLTVV.

This chain connects TRBV14 to TRBJ2-2; 7 bases are shared with TRBD1. V was pared by 5 bases and J by 2 bases, with 5 bases of the junction left unmatched. From germline, CDR1 is SGHDN and CDR2 FVKESK. This CDR3 is built from 15 residues. The CDR3, as DNA: TGTGCCAGCAGCTCCCGGACAGGCAACACCGGGGAGCTGTTTTTT. Translation: CASSSRTGNTGELFF.